The 19 T cell receptor beta chains reported below all come from one sample, sequenced in a study of cytomegalovirus exposure and HLA in healthy donors. PCR employed 60 Vbeta and 13 Jbeta primers. TCRdb keeps only in-frame clones here, not all; method: immunoSEQ multiplex PCR. The sample records roughly 180,000 clones, approximately 80% being singletons. Sequences were obtained from PBMCs. The receptor set was obtained from a girl aged 10-17 years in good health and CMV-seropositive.

The CDR3 region is CASSSPGLALLRYNEQFF. DNA of the CDR3: TGTGCCAGCAGTTCCCCGGGACTAGCGTTATTAAGGTACAATGAGCAGTTCTTC. V gene TRBV27 combines with J gene TRBJ2-1; TRBD2 agrees at 10 bases. This CDR3 is 18 amino acids long. The germline gives CDR1 MNHEY, CDR2 SMNVEV (reference sequence). V lost 4 bases and J lost 4; bases outside the gene matches: 13.

The chain carries TRBV7-2 and TRBJ2-5, with 9 bases matching TRBD2. The V gene's germline CDR1 is SGHTA and CDR2 FQGNSA. V dropped 3 bases and J dropped 8; count of bases not matched to a gene: 1. The CDR3 contains 12 residues. Here the CDR3 reads CASSFGTSTQYF. CDR3 sequence (DNA): TGTGCCAGCAGCTTTGGGACTAGCACCCAGTACTTC.

The rearrangement joins TRBV29-1 to TRBJ2-5; TRBD1 is a possible D gene (6 bases). Germline V CDR1 and CDR2: SQVTM, ANQGSEA. V lost 7 bases, J lost 0 bases, and 12 bases lay in between. The CDR3 runs 13 residues. The CDR3 coding sequence is TGCAGCGCCGAACAGGGTTACCAAGAGACCCAGTACTTC. This sequence encodes CSAEQGYQETQYF.

The chain recombines TRBV19 with TRBJ2-4; D is possibly TRBD2 (5 bases). V shed 4 bases and J shed 8 bases, with 18 bases lying between them. The CDR3 loop spans 15 amino acids. Germline V gives CDR1 LNHDA, CDR2 SQIVND (reference sequence). CDR3 loop: CASSTVSPPGDIQYF. The CDR3 DNA reads TGTGCCAGTAGTACCGTTTCCCCACCCGGGGACATTCAGTACTTC. Filled out from reference TRBV19 and TRBJ2-4, the complete variable domain reads DGGITQSPKYLFRKEGQNVTLSCEQNLNHDAMYWYRQDPGQGLRLIYYSQIVNDFQKGDIAEGYSVSREKKESFPLTVTSAQKNPTAFYLCASSTVSPPGDIQYFGAGTRLSVL.

This clone showed up just a few times. The junction does not match germline at one end; this may be a read error. V usage is TRBV7-9 and J usage is TRBJ2-3; tentatively, D is TRBD2 (6 bases). This CDR3 region has 14 residues. Germline assignment: CDR1 SEHNR and CDR2 FQNEAQ (reference sequence). CDR3: CASSSGGATVTQYF. Here the CDR3 DNA reads TGTGCCAGCAGCTCCGGGGGAGCCACAGTTACGCAGTATTTT.

The chain's CDR3 is CASATSGQETQYF. CDR3 DNA: TGTGCCAGTGCGACTAGCGGACAAGAGACCCAGTACTTC. The chain carries TRBV19 and TRBJ2-5; 9 bases match TRBD2. V dropped 8 bases and J dropped 2; count of bases not matched to a gene: 3. The CDR3 is made up of 13 amino acids. Germline V gives CDR1 LNHDA, CDR2 SQIVND (reference sequence).

This chain uses TRBV28 with TRBJ1-1, with no clear D. Trimming took 3 bases from V and 4 from J, leaving 12 bases between them. The CDR3 length is 14 residues. CDR1 and CDR2 from the germline V gene are MDHEN and SYDVKM. CDR3 nucleotide sequence: TGTGCCAGCAGTTTCGCGGGAAAGGGCACTGAAGCTTTCTTT. It yields the protein CASSFAGKGTEAFF.

CDR3 in DNA: TGTGCCAGCCGCCGGGAGGGGACCTACAATGAGCAGTTCTTC. Translation: CASRREGTYNEQFF. This chain joins TRBV7-9 and TRBJ2-1; 8 bases fit TRBD2. The V gene end was trimmed by 8 bases and the J gene end by 2 bases; junction bases not matched to a gene: 5. The V gene's germline CDR1 is SEHNR and CDR2 FQNEAQ (reference sequence). The CDR3 is made up of 14 amino acids.

The chain uses TRBV29-1 and TRBJ1-1; D gene ambiguous. Trimming cost V 5 bases and J 1 base, with 11 bases left between them. Germline V gene sequence: CDR1 SQVTM, CDR2 ANQGSEA. The CDR3 runs to 13 residues. This CDR3 is CSVLRSSNTEAFF. The CDR3 nucleotides read TGCAGCGTTCTAAGATCCTCGAACACTGAAGCTTTCTTT.

The chain joins TRBV7-6 to TRBJ1-2, with unresolved D. Germline values: CDR1 SGHVS, CDR2 FNYEAQ. The CDR3 spans 14 residues. Trimming left V 2 bases short and J 0 bases short, with 7 bases between. In nucleotides, the CDR3 is TGTGCCAGCAGCTTAACTCCTTCTAACTATGGCTACACCTTC. Translated, it gives CASSLTPSNYGYTF.

Here the CDR3 DNA reads TGTGCCAGCCGTCTCGGACAGCTGGAAAACACCATATATTTT. Translation gives CASRLGQLENTIYF. The chain uses TRBV6-5 and TRBJ1-3; possibly TRBD1 for D (6 bases). The CDR3 loop spans 14 amino acids. In germline, CDR1 is MNHEY, CDR2 SVGAGI. The V end lost 8 bases, the J end lost 6 bases, and 17 bases lay between the germline ends.

This chain joins TRBV6-5 and TRBJ2-2, with D perhaps matching TRBD1 (5 bases). The CDR3 has 14 amino acids. Germline values: CDR1 MNHEY, CDR2 SVGAGI. The V end was cut by 4 bases, the J end by 4 bases, with 10 bases between. The CDR3 sequence: CASSWGRSTGELFF. In DNA, the CDR3 is TGTGCCAGCAGTTGGGGCAGGAGCACCGGGGAGCTGTTTTTT.

The rearrangement uses TRBV5-6 and TRBJ2-1; TRBD1 matches at 11 bases. The trim removed 4 bases at V and 6 bases at J, leaving 6 bases unmatched. Germline CDR1 is SGHDT and CDR2 is YYEEEE. This CDR3 is 15 amino acids long. Here the CDR3 DNA reads TGTGCCAGCAGCCCAAGCGGGACAGGGGGCAATGAGCAGTTCTTC. As protein: CASSPSGTGGNEQFF.

This clone was seen more than once but under ten times. This CDR3 reads CASSLGGLSSYNEQFF. The CDR3 nucleotides read TGTGCCAGCAGTTTAGGGGGGTTGAGCTCCTACAATGAGCAGTTCTTC. The V gene is TRBV27, the J gene TRBJ2-1, with a tentative D call TRBD2 (6 bases). There are 16 residues in the CDR3. V was pared by 2 bases and J by 0 bases, with 11 bases between. Germline values: CDR1 MNHEY, CDR2 SMNVEV (reference sequence).

This chain uses TRBV5-1 with TRBJ2-1; TRBD2 agrees at 8 bases. The CDR3 loop spans 16 amino acids. V was clipped by 7 bases and J by 2 bases; unmatched bases: 11. Germline V gives CDR1 SGHRS, CDR2 YFSETQ. This CDR3 reads CASGPSGSRTYNEQFF. The CDR3 DNA follows: TGCGCCAGCGGACCGAGCGGGAGTAGGACCTACAATGAGCAGTTCTTC.

V gene TRBV7-9 combines with J gene TRBJ1-1, with TRBD1 identical over 7 bases. CDR3 length equals 15 residues. V trimming: 5 bases; J trimming: 4 bases; junction bases outside the gene matches: 10. Germline V CDR1 and CDR2: SEHNR, FQNEAQ (reference sequence). The CDR3 DNA sequence: TGTGCCAGCAGCCCCCGACAGGGTTTGGGCACTGAAGCTTTCTTT. Protein product: CASSPRQGLGTEAFF.

This clone was counted only a few times. The chain is built from TRBV4-3 and TRBJ2-1; TRBD2 might be the D (6 bases). Germline-derived CDR1 and CDR2 are LGHNA and YSLEER. The CDR3 is 17 amino acids. Trimming stripped 1 base from V and 2 bases from J, with 15 bases between. The chain's CDR3 is CASSQGVSGLAYNEQFF. CDR3 in DNA: TGCGCCAGCAGCCAAGGAGTTAGCGGTCTAGCCTACAATGAGCAGTTCTTC.

This clone was seen a handful of times. The V gene is TRBV27, the J gene TRBJ2-7, with 7 bases identical to TRBD2. The CDR3 contains 16 residues. Germline V CDR1 and CDR2: MNHEY, SMNVEV (reference sequence). V was pared by 5 bases and J by 5 bases, with 15 bases of the junction left unmatched. The CDR3 nucleotides are TGTGCCAGCAGTAGACTAAGTGGGAGGGCCTCTGACGAGCAGTACTTC. It codes for CASSRLSGRASDEQYF.

V usage is TRBV7-2 and J usage is TRBJ1-5; D gene uncertain. V lost 2 bases and J 6 bases, leaving 8 bases between the germline ends. The germline V gene encodes CDR1 SGHTA and CDR2 FQGNSA. CDR3 length equals 13 residues. The CDR3: CASSLQRGQPQHF. The CDR3 bases are TGTGCCAGCAGCTTACAGCGGGGTCAGCCCCAGCATTTT.